This T cell receptor beta chain was observed in a study of cytomegalovirus exposure and HLA in healthy donors. Across the whole study: Unique TCR beta sequences numbering some 120 million came from approximately 180 million T cells in an earlier analysis.

With 60 Vbeta and 13 Jbeta primers, the PCR was carried out. Profiling relied on immunoSEQ multiplex PCR, and the TCRdb table lists in-frame clones only, not all of them. The sample holds some 170,000 clones, 80% to 90% seen once. Germline trimming cut 4 bases from V and 6 bases from J; bases unmatched to any gene: 9. Germline V gene sequence: CDR1 SGHRS, CDR2 YFSETQ. The CDR3 sequence is 15 residues long. The V call is TRBV5-1, the J call TRBJ1-1; 10 bases map to TRBD1. The sequence derives from a woman between 45 and 60 years old in good health and CMV-seronegative. The sample was PBMCs. CDR3 bases: TGCGCCAGCAGCCTTGACAGGGGGCGCGATTCTGAAGCTTTCTTT. This encodes CASSLDRGRDSEAFF.